The present TCR beta chain was sequenced within a study of blood T cell repertoires in COVID-19 (dated by TCRdb to 2018 to 2021). Some background on the complete study: Samples covering the acute and convalescent phases of COVID-19 were provided by collaborators in the United States, Italy and Spain. The prospective study material was composed of cDNA or gDNA derived from T cells, B-cell-depleted T cells, or PBMCs. Deeply sampled blood TCRbeta repertoires from subjects exposed to, actively infected with, or recovered from COVID-19 were included in the dataset. A freely available public database, intended as a resource for researchers studying the immune response to SARS-CoV-2, is where the repertoires were released. Samples came from the ongoing ImmuneRACE study (first 160 participants) plus 1,254 subjects from 6 global collaborators. The sample metadata nearly always contained a de-identified subject ID, COVID-19 status, age in years and sex. Where available, HLA class I and class II types were taken from metadata supplied by the sample provider and were not determined by assay-based typing.

Each collaborating institution followed its own protocols to collect whole blood in K2EDTA tubes. For TCRbeta analysis, collaborators shipped samples as frozen whole blood, isolated PBMCs, or DNA extracted from either of those sample types. TCRbeta CDR3 regions were amplified from genomic DNA by means of the immunoSEQ Assay, a bias-controlled multiplex PCR. From the authors' description of their analysis: Within the assay, amplification of reference gene primers was used to estimate how many nucleated cells each sample contained. Sequence reads were collapsed and filtered to measure the absolute abundance of every unique TCRbeta CDR3 rearrangement. For each sample, productive Simpson clonality was calculated as the square root of Simpson's diversity index over productive rearrangements. TCRdb obtained this table from immuneACCESS and retained in-frame rearrangements with V and J assigned. These tables miss some clones; where compared with another copy, unresolved V genes account for less than half of the shortfall, and the remainder is unexplained. Clonal size and the V and J genes are those of that table, whereas D and trimming came from the DNA. The sample table records roughly 280,000 clones; 89% of these occur just once. Roughly 2.2% of the sample is taken by the ten largest.

General study outcomes and caveats: Clinical and demographic metadata were provided uncurated, with the amount varying by source and participant.

Comments on this clone: What antigen it recognizes has not been identified. No much larger clonotype is one base removed from it; base qualities were not supplied.

Sequences were obtained from peripheral blood. The receptor was isolated from a middle-aged man with acute or convalescent COVID-19.

The CDR3 in this case is CASSVDRGYGYTF. DNA sequence: TGTGCCAGTAGCGTGGACAGGGGCTATGGCTACACCTTC. The sequence is built from TRBV19 and TRBJ1-2, with TRBD1 matching 9 junction bases. V is pruned by 6 bases and J by 4 bases, leaving 3 bases of the junction without a gene match. According to the germline V gene (reference sequence), CDR1 reads LNHDA and CDR2 reads SQIVND. The CDR3 sequence holds 13 residues, the cysteine and phenylalanine included. The only DNA kept is the CDR3, 39 bases in frame from the first base.